These 26 T cell receptor beta chains were all obtained from the same sample, sequenced in a study of shared clonotypes between healthy human individuals. TCRdb's table, derived via immunoSEQ multiplex PCR, lists solely in-frame clones and lacks some. The repertoire holds about 92,000 clones, with around half as singletons. The material sequenced was PBMCs. These receptors came from a woman in her thirties or forties in good health. Some clones in this sample may be carry-over from other donors' samples.

This clone was counted many times. This sequence joins TRBV7-9 and TRBJ1-5, with unresolved D. From germline, CDR1 is SEHNR and CDR2 FQNEAQ (reference sequence). The CDR3 totals 14 residues. V lost 1 base and J lost 3, with 7 bases in between. DNA for the CDR3: TGTGCCAGCAGCTTAGGGCAGAACAATCAGCCCCAGCATTTT. It translates to CASSLGQNNQPQHF.

A word on this clone: It may be a read error: a sequence one base away is much more abundant. The rearrangement uses TRBV5-4 and TRBJ2-7, with no clear D. Germline assignment: CDR1 SGHNT and CDR2 YYREEE (reference sequence). Trimming removed 4 bases at V and 1 base at J, with 15 bases between. The CDR3 sequence is 15 residues long. Here the CDR3 DNA reads TGTGCCAGCAGCCAAGAAGGAGATGTATCCTACGAGCAGTACTTC. The encoded protein is CASSQEGDVSYEQYF.

This clone was counted between two and nine times. The chain's CDR3 is CAWSAGDRAMVTEAFF. CDR3 nucleotide sequence: TGTGCCTGGAGTGCGGGGGACAGGGCGATGGTCACTGAAGCTTTCTTT. The chain couples TRBV30 to TRBJ1-1; 9 bases are shared with TRBD1. The CDR3 spans 16 residues. The V gene's germline CDR1 is GTSNPN and CDR2 SVGIG (reference sequence). J gave up 4 bases and V 1 base, and 10 bases lay outside the gene matches.

The J gene is TRBJ2-1, the V gene TRBV4-3; tentative D call: TRBD2 (5 bases). The CDR3 runs 17 residues. Germline V gene lookup returns CDR1 LGHNA and CDR2 YSLEER. The V gene lost 1 base and the J gene lost 6 bases, with 19 bases spanning the gap. CDR3: CASSQVPSPGGINEQFF. In nucleotides, the CDR3 is TGCGCCAGCAGCCAAGTCCCTAGCCCCGGAGGTATCAATGAGCAGTTCTTC.

The chain couples TRBV2 to TRBJ2-3; 9 nucleotides agree with TRBD2. CDR3 length equals 11 residues. Germline V gene data show CDR1 as SNHLY and CDR2 as FYNNEI. After removal of 8 bases from V and 9 bases from J, the junction contained 3 bases not matched to a gene. The CDR3 DNA follows: TGTGCCAGCCTTAGCGGGAGCACGCAGTATTTT. Its translation is CASLSGSTQYF.

The chain employs TRBV5-1 and TRBJ2-7; D is unresolved. The CDR3 consists of 15 residues. The V end was cut by 0 bases, the J end by 5 bases, with 15 bases between. Germline CDR1 and CDR2: SGHRS and YFSETQ. CDR3 amino acids: CASSLDARSNHEQYF. CDR3 nucleotide sequence: TGCGCCAGCAGCTTGGACGCCAGATCGAACCACGAGCAGTACTTC.

This clone was detected once. The chain combines TRBV18 with TRBJ1-4; D uncertain. From germline, CDR1 is KGHSH and CDR2 LQKENI. CDR3 length: 15 residues. Deletions cut 3 bases from V and 3 bases from J, with 11 bases between. CDR3 sequence reads: CASSPQVEANEKLFF. As DNA, the CDR3 is TGTGCCAGCTCACCCCAAGTTGAGGCTAATGAAAAACTGTTTTTT.

A word on this clone: This may be a read error, as it is one base from a much larger clone. V is TRBV28 and J is TRBJ2-5; D is perhaps TRBD1 or TRBD2 (5 bases each). CDR1 is MDHEN and CDR2 is SYDVKM in the germline V gene. With 1 base removed from V and 1 base from J, the gap between germline ends came to 13 bases. The CDR3 runs 16 residues. The CDR3 spells CASSLLGDGSQETQYF. CDR3 coding DNA: TGTGCCAGCAGTTTATTGGGGGACGGCAGCCAAGAGACCCAGTACTTC.

This clone was counted many times. This chain uses TRBV4-1 with TRBJ1-2, with D possibly being TRBD1 (5 bases). Germline CDR1 reads MGHRA; CDR2 reads YSYEKL. With 4 bases removed from V and 4 bases from J, the gap between germline ends came to 13 bases. This CDR3 has 14 residues. The CDR3 sequence is CASSPDTAIYGYTF. The CDR3 nucleotides read TGCGCCAGCAGCCCGGACACGGCTATCTATGGCTACACCTTC.

The chain is built from TRBV30 and TRBJ1-5; D not certain. The CDR3 extends over 14 amino acids. V was pared by 0 bases and J by 0 bases, with 6 bases between. Germline-derived CDR1 and CDR2 are GTSNPN and SVGIG (reference sequence). Here the CDR3 reads CAWSVGLSNQPQHF. DNA for the CDR3: TGTGCCTGGAGTGTAGGACTTAGCAATCAGCCCCAGCATTTT.

V gene TRBV19 combines with J gene TRBJ2-3; 7 positions match TRBD1. CDR1 and CDR2 (germline): LNHDA, SQIVND (reference sequence). The CDR3 covers 15 residues. After removal of 7 bases from V and 4 bases from J, the junction contained 11 bases not matched to a gene. CDR3 sequence (DNA): TGTGCCAGTACCGCCTACAGACAGGGCTCAGATACGCAGTATTTT. Translating gives CASTAYRQGSDTQYF.

This clone occurred a few times. The chain is built from TRBV2 and TRBJ2-7, with D possibly matching TRBD1 (6 bases). This CDR3 comprises 14 residues. V lost 7 bases and J lost 3, with 16 bases in between. Germline V gives CDR1 SNHLY, CDR2 FYNNEI. The CDR3 region has the DNA TGTGCCAGCAAAAACAGGGCAAAAGACTACGAGCAGTACTTC. Protein: CASKNRAKDYEQYF.

The V gene is TRBV4-1, the J gene TRBJ2-3, with D hard to call. The CDR3 has 12 amino acids. Trimming shortened V by 3 bases and J by 3 bases, and 4 bases separated the two germline ends. Per the germline V gene, CDR1 is MGHRA and CDR2 is YSYEKL. CDR3 in DNA: TGCGCCAGCAGCCATTATACAGATACGCAGTATTTT. It translates to CASSHYTDTQYF.

This clone was counted ten times or more. The chain has TRBV7-2 and TRBJ1-3; no clear D gene. This CDR3 region has 15 residues. Germline V CDR1 and CDR2: SGHTA, FQGNSA. V gave up 3 bases and J gave up 0 bases, with 9 bases separating them. The CDR3 protein is CASSFSPNSGNTIYF. The CDR3 nucleotides are TGTGCCAGCAGCTTTTCTCCTAACTCTGGAAACACCATATATTTT. The entire variable domain, with the rest obtained from reference TRBV7-2 and TRBJ1-3, is as follows: GAGVSQSPSNKVTEKGKDVELRCDPISGHTALYWYRQSLGQGLEFLIYFQGNSAPDKSGLPSDRFSAERTGGSVSTLTIQRTQQEDSAVYLCASSFSPNSGNTIYFGEGSWLTVV.

J is TRBJ2-5 and V is TRBV6-5; 8 bases match TRBD1. The tail of the sequence fits TRBJ2-7 better, so the J call may be wrong. CDR3 length equals 13 residues. CDR1 and CDR2 (germline): MNHEY, SVGAGI. This chain's CDR3 is CASSRTTGAEQYF. CDR3 coding DNA: TGTGCCAGCAGTCGAACGACAGGGGCCGAGCAGTACTTC.

This clone was counted between two and nine times. This chain joins TRBV7-2 and TRBJ2-7; no clear D. CDR3 size: 15 residues. From germline, CDR1 is SGHTA and CDR2 FQGNSA. V was pared by 5 bases and J by 0 bases, with 14 bases between. CDR3 sequence: CASSRRPTPSYEQYF. The CDR3 DNA follows: TGTGCCAGCAGCCGAAGGCCGACGCCCTCCTACGAGCAGTACTTC.

The chain couples TRBV10-3 to TRBJ2-5; 8 bases align to TRBD2. The length of the CDR3 is 13 residues. Germline V gene lookup returns CDR1 ENHRY and CDR2 SYGVKD. V lost 6 bases and J lost 5; bases outside the gene matches: 5. CDR3 residues: CAIRSGSGETQYF. Here the CDR3 DNA reads TGTGCCATCAGGAGCGGGAGTGGGGAGACCCAGTACTTC.

The chain has TRBV25-1 and TRBJ2-4; D is unclear. V gave up 3 bases and J gave up 6 bases, with 6 bases separating them. Germline CDR1 MGHDK, CDR2 SYGVNS. The CDR3 loop spans 12 amino acids. The CDR3 region is CASSDESNIQYF. Written as DNA, the CDR3 is TGTGCCAGCAGTGATGAATCAAACATTCAGTACTTC.

This clone was seen at least ten times. The genes are TRBV4-2 and TRBJ1-3, with D unresolved. The CDR3 is made up of 15 amino acids. The V end was cut by 0 bases, the J end by 2 bases, with 8 bases between. Per germline, CDR1 LGHNA and CDR2 YNFKEQ. CDR3 protein: CASSQDLVTGNTIYF. CDR3 coding DNA: TGTGCCAGCAGCCAAGATCTCGTTACTGGAAACACCATATATTTT.

This clone was recorded many times. Additional DNA sequences in this sample encode the identical CDR3. The chain recombines TRBV9 with TRBJ1-2; no definite D call. Germline V gene sequence: CDR1 SGDLS, CDR2 YYNGEE. The CDR3 runs 15 residues. V was cut by 0 bases and J by 1 base, with 10 bases left in between. In nucleotides, the CDR3 is TGTGCCAGCAGCGTAGCTCCTTCAGATAACTATGGCTACACCTTC. Translation: CASSVAPSDNYGYTF.

This clone was counted ten times or more. The chain has TRBV29-1 and TRBJ1-2, with D uncertain. V was cut by 7 bases and J by 2 bases, with 11 bases left in between. This CDR3 region has 12 residues. Germline V CDR1 and CDR2: SQVTM, ANQGSEA. CDR3 in DNA: TGCAGCGGCCAGACGGGGAACTATGGCTACACCTTC. Translating it yields CSGQTGNYGYTF.

The count of this clone is one. The CDR3 loop is CASSAHSLGAGVGELFF. In DNA form, the CDR3 reads TGTGCCAGCAGCGCCCACTCGCTTGGGGCTGGGGTCGGGGAGCTGTTTTTT. This chain connects TRBV9 to TRBJ2-2; D might be TRBD1 (5 bases). The germline gives CDR1 SGDLS, CDR2 YYNGEE. The CDR3 spans 17 residues. Trimming shortened V by 3 bases and J by 7 bases, and 22 bases separated the two germline ends.

This rearrangement joins TRBV18 to TRBJ2-5; D is perhaps TRBD1 or TRBD2 (6 bases each). The CDR3 consists of 16 residues. The V end was cut by 2 bases, the J end by 2 bases, with 15 bases between. The germline V gene encodes CDR1 KGHSH and CDR2 LQKENI. The CDR3 coding sequence is TGTGCCAGCTCACCAACCCAAGGGGGGCGGCAAGAGACCCAGTACTTC. It encodes CASSPTQGGRQETQYF.

This chain's CDR3 is CASSEGAGAHNEQFF. The CDR3 region has the DNA TGTGCCAGCAGCGAGGGGGCGGGAGCCCACAATGAGCAGTTCTTC. This chain connects TRBV9 to TRBJ2-1; the D gene could be TRBD1 or TRBD2 (7 bases each). The germline V gene has CDR1 SGDLS and CDR2 YYNGEE. Trimming cost V 3 bases and J 5 bases, with 15 bases left between them. CDR3 length: 15 residues.

This clone was picked up many times. A junction end diverges from the germline sequence, so it may reflect a read error. Distinct nucleotide sequences in the sample also encode this CDR3. This rearrangement joins TRBV7-2 to TRBJ2-2; the D gene is possibly TRBD2 (5 bases). The CDR3 runs to 14 residues. The germline CDR1 and CDR2 sequences are SGHTA and FQGNSA. Written as DNA, the CDR3 is TGTGCCAGCAGCTTATTCAGGAACACCGGGGAGCTGTTCTTT. This translates into CASSLFRNTGELFF.

The rearrangement joins TRBV13 to TRBJ2-1; 10 bases line up with TRBD2. CDR3 length: 15 amino acids. Trimming at V came to 2 bases and at J to 4 bases, leaving 2 bases not matched to a gene. CDR1 is PRHDT and CDR2 is FYEKMQ in the germline V gene (reference sequence). The CDR3 coding sequence is TGTGCCAGCAGCTTAAGGACTAGCGGATACAATGAGCAGTTCTTC. Its protein is CASSLRTSGYNEQFF. Full variable domain (remainder filled in from reference TRBV13 and TRBJ2-1): AAGVIQSPRHLIKEKRETATLKCYPIPRHDTVYWYQQGPGQDPQFLISFYEKMQSDKGSIPDRFSAQQFSDYHSELNMSSLELGDSALYFCASSLRTSGYNEQFFGPGTRLTVL.